This paragraph reports one TCR beta chain. Assay: immunoSEQ multiplex PCR; the TCRdb copy retains only in-frame clones and omits some. The sample has approximately 330,000 clones, approximately 86% seen once. The data stem from a study of blood T cell repertoires in COVID-19. The junction had 14 bases not matched to a gene; V was cut back by 4 bases and J by 4 bases. In germline, CDR1 is LGHDT, CDR2 YNNKEL (reference sequence). CDR3 length: 19 amino acids. This chain uses TRBV3-1 (or the pseudogene TRBV3-2) with TRBJ2-5; 14 nucleotides line up with TRBD2. This sequence was found in a man younger than 45 with COVID-19, enrolled during active disease. The source material was peripheral blood. CDR3 in amino acids: CASSRFPRTSGGRGETQYF. CDR3 sequence (DNA): TGTGCCAGCAGCCGCTTCCCCAGGACTAGCGGGGGGAGGGGAGAGACCCAGTACTTC.